The clone carrying this T cell receptor (beta chain) was counted many times. The antigen is not known. The sample originates from a study of blood T cells in healthy people across ages. Notes on the study in general: Higher diversity, along with more naive CD4+ cells, distinguished long-lived donors from aged donors.

A second 7 to 11 cycle PCR used barcoded and J-beta primers. TCRdb ran MiXCR on the 5' RACE reads and lists one entry per CDR3 protein. Of over a million distinct CDR3 sequences in the sample, around 39% are singletons; the top ten hold 6.5% to 10%. This receptor was obtained from a woman between 18 and 29 years old in good health. Input material: blood.

CDR3: CSVDRGQRPYNEQFF. In DNA, the CDR3 is TGCAGCGTTGATCGAGGCCAGCGCCCATACAATGAGCAGTTCTTC. The chain is built from TRBV29-1 and TRBJ2-1; D unresolved. The germline CDR1 and CDR2 sequences are SQVTM and ANQGSEA. Trimming took off 3 bases at V and 4 bases at J, with 16 bases between the two ends. The CDR3 runs to 15 residues.